The clone carrying this T cell receptor (beta chain) was counted once. The protocol was immunoSEQ multiplex PCR, while the TCRdb copy is restricted to in-frame clones and leaves out a portion. The sample lists 150,000 to 200,000 clones, approximately 88% seen once, with approximately 7% in the top ten. These data belong to a study of blood T cell repertoires in COVID-19. The CDR3 has 16 amino acids. The germline gives CDR1 SGHTA, CDR2 FQGNSA. Trimming shortened V by 0 bases and J by 0 bases, and 12 bases separated the two germline ends. The TCR was taken from a man between 35 and 55 years old with acute or convalescent COVID-19. The sequenced material came from peripheral blood. V usage is TRBV7-2 and J usage is TRBJ2-7, with D perhaps TRBD2 (6 bases). The CDR3 nucleotides read TGTGCCAGCAGCTTAGCCAGAGCGGGTTACTCCTACGAGCAGTACTTC. This codes for CASSLARAGYSYEQYF. The full variable domain, completed using reference TRBV7-2 and TRBJ2-7, is GAGVSQSPSNKVTEKGKDVELRCDPISGHTALYWYRQSLGQGLEFLIYFQGNSAPDKSGLPSDRFSAERTGGSVSTLTIQRTQQEDSAVYLCASSLARAGYSYEQYFGPGTRLTVT.